These T cell receptor beta chains were read from a single sample in a study of cytomegalovirus exposure and HLA in healthy donors. Clones were read by immunoSEQ multiplex PCR, and TCRdb kept only the in-frame ones, dropping some. The profile shows some 150,000 clones, less than 80% of them singletons. Sequencing was carried out using PBMCs. These receptor sequences come from a middle-aged man in good health and CMV-seropositive. CDR3s include the opening cysteine and the closing phenylalanine or tryptophan.

J: TRBJ2-5; V: TRBV2; CDR3: CASSERGQGRRAETQYF
J: TRBJ2-2; V: TRBV6-5; CDR3: CALTGHTGELFF
J: TRBJ2-1; V: TRBV7-9; CDR3: CASTGGPYNEQFF
J: TRBJ1-5; V: TRBV6-4; CDR3: CASSDFEGQPQHF
J: TRBJ2-7; V: TRBV28; CDR3: CASSSLGAGDFHEQYF
J: TRBJ1-1; V: TRBV12-2; CDR3: CASRLNRVIWGTPLKTTEAFF
J: TRBJ2-1; V: TRBV7-3; CDR3: CASSSGQGVYNEQFF
J: TRBJ1-4; V: TRBV9; CDR3: CASSKGLWTGEKLFF
J: TRBJ2-1; V: TRBV29-1; CDR3: CSVVIGRDRGQNEQFF
J: TRBJ2-5; V: TRBV29-1; CDR3: CSVGQGQETQYF
J: TRBJ1-5; V: TRBV19; CDR3: CASRRDRGGDQPQHF
J: TRBJ2-3; V: TRBV6-5; CDR3: CASSYSSFSSTDTQYF
J: TRBJ2-6; V: TRBV5-1; CDR3: CASSFGGASGANVLTF
J: TRBJ1-1; V: TRBV6-5; CDR3: CASSTTGMNTEAFF
J: TRBJ1-1; V: TRBV9; CDR3: CASSVDGRENTEAFF
J: TRBJ2-7; V: TRBV7-2; CDR3: CASSLDRSVNNEQYF
J: TRBJ2-1; V: TRBV19; CDR3: CASSTAGLLSLGEQFF
J: TRBJ1-2; V: TRBV5-6; CDR3: CASSLQYDPSTDYGYTF
J: TRBJ2-7; V: TRBV5-1; CDR3: CASSLDQGSYEQYF
J: TRBJ2-1; V: TRBV5-1; CDR3: CASSLVPSVRENNEQFF
J: TRBJ2-2; V: TRBV9; CDR3: CASSVAANTGELFF
J: TRBJ2-4; V: TRBV5-6; CDR3: CASSHRRGGRLDIQYF
J: TRBJ2-5; V: TRBV7-9; CDR3: CASSPGQQETQYF